This TCR beta chain comes out of a study of cytomegalovirus exposure and HLA in healthy donors. Study-level information: A previous analysis identified more than 100 million unique TCR beta sequences derived from around 200 million T cells. Of all 370 or so donors who were genotyped, roughly 81% belonged to the Caucasian-associated ancestry cluster.

CDR3 length: 13 residues. V was shortened by 11 bases and J by 4 bases, with 14 bases between the two germline ends. Germline values: CDR1 SEHNR, CDR2 FQNEAQ (reference sequence). General study results and limits: In an earlier analysis, in several hundred donors, most V segments appeared productive either ~87% or ~30% of the time.

The primer mix had 60 Vbeta and 13 Jbeta primers. The table came from immunoSEQ multiplex PCR; TCRdb's copy has only in-frame clones and leaves some out. The repertoire holds over 150,000 clones, with 80% to 90% as singletons. This clone was recorded a few times. Its specificity is not known. The sample consisted of PBMCs. This clonotype was obtained from a woman in her 50s in good health and CMV-seronegative. The rearrangement uses TRBV7-9 and TRBJ1-4, with TRBD1 as a possible D gene (5 bases). CDR3 in DNA: TGTGCCTCCCAGGGCAACTTTAATGAAAAACTGTTTTTT. Protein sequence: CASQGNFNEKLFF.